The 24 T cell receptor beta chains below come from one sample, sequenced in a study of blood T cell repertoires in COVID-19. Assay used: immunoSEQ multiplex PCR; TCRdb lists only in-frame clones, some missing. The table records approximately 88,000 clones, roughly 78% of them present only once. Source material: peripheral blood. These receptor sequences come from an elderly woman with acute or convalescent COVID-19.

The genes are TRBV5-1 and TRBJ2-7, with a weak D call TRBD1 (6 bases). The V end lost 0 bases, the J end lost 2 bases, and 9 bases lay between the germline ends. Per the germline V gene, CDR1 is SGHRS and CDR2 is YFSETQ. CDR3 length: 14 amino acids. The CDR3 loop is CASSLVQGPYEQYF. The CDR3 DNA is TGCGCCAGCAGCTTGGTTCAGGGGCCCTACGAGCAGTACTTC.

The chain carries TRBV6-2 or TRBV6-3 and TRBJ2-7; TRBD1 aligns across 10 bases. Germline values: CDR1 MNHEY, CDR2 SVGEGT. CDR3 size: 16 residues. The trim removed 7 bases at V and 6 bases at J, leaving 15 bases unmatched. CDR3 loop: CASIPPKGQGTTEQYF. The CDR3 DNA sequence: TGTGCCAGCATCCCCCCCAAGGGACAGGGGACTACCGAGCAGTACTTC.

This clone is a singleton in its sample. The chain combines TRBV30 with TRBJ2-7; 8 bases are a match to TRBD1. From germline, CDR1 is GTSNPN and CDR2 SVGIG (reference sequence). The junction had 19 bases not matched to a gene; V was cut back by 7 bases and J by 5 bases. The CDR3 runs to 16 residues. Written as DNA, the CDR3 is TGTGCCTTCTCTCAGGGGGCGGGTCTCAAAGTAAACGAGCAGTACTTC. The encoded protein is CAFSQGAGLKVNEQYF.

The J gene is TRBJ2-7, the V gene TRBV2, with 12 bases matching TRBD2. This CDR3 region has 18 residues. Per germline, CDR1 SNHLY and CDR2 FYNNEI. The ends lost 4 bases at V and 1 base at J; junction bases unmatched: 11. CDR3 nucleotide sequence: TGTGCCAGCAGTGTCTCACCCCTAGCGGGGGGGCCGTCCTACGAGCAGTACTTC. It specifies CASSVSPLAGGPSYEQYF.

DNA of the CDR3: TGTGCCAGCAGTAAAGACAGGGCGAACACCGGGGAGCTGTTTTTT. Translation gives CASSKDRANTGELFF. The chain recombines TRBV27 with TRBJ2-2; 7 bases match TRBD1. The CDR3 has 15 residues. J lost 0 bases, V lost 5 bases, and 3 bases had no gene match. CDR1 is MNHEY, CDR2 SMNVEV, per germline (reference sequence).

Written as DNA, the CDR3 is TGTGCCAGCAGCTTGGGGCTAGCGGGCCCTGTAGGGGAGACCCAGTACTTC. Its protein product is CASSLGLAGPVGETQYF. The rearrangement joins TRBV5-4 to TRBJ2-5; 8 bases fit TRBD2. CDR3 size: 17 residues. Looked up from germline, CDR1 is SGHNT and CDR2 is YYREEE (reference sequence). J lost 5 bases, V lost 0 bases, and 12 bases had no gene match.

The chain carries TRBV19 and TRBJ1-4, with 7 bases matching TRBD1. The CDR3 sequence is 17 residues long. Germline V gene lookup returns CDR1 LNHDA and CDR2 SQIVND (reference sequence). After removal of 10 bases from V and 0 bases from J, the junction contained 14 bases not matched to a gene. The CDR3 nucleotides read TGTGCCACATGTGACAGGGTAGGGACTGCAACTAATGAAAAACTGTTTTTT. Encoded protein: CATCDRVGTATNEKLFF.

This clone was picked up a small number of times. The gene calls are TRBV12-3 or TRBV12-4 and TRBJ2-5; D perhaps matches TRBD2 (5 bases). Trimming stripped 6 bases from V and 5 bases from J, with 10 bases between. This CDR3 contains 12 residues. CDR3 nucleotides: TGTGCCAGCAGGGACTTTCAGGAGACCCAGTACTTC. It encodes CASRDFQETQYF.

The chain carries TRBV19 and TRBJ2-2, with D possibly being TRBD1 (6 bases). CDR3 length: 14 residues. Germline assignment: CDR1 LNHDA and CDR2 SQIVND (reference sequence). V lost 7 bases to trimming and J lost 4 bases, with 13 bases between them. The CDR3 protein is CASKQGWGTGELFF. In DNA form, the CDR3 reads TGTGCCAGTAAACAGGGCTGGGGCACCGGGGAGCTGTTTTTT.

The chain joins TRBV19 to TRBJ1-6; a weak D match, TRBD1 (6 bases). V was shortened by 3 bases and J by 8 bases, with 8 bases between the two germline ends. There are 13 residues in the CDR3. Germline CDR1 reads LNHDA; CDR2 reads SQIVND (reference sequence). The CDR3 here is CASSIEGDSPLHF. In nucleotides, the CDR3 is TGTGCCAGTAGTATTGAGGGGGATTCACCCCTCCACTTT.

In nucleotides, the CDR3 is TGTGCCAGCAGCTCCCCGGGGCTAGGGGGATTCAATGAGCAGTTCTTC. Translating it yields CASSSPGLGGFNEQFF. The V gene is TRBV7-9, the J gene TRBJ2-1, with a weak D call TRBD1 (6 bases). The CDR3 consists of 16 residues. CDR1 and CDR2 from the germline V gene are SEHNR and FQNEAQ (reference sequence). The germline V and J ends were trimmed by 4 bases and 6 bases, with 19 bases remaining between them.

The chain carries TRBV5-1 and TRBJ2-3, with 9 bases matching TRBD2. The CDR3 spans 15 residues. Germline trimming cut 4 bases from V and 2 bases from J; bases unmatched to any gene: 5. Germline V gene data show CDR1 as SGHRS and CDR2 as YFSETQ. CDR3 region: CASSLTSGFTDTQYF. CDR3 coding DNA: TGCGCCAGCAGCCTAACTAGCGGGTTCACAGATACGCAGTATTTT.

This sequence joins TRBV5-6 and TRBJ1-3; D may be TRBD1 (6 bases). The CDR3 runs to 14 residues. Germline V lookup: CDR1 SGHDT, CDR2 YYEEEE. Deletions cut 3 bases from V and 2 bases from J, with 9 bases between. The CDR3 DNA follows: TGTGCCAGCAGCTCCGGGACAACTGGAAACACCATATATTTT. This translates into CASSSGTTGNTIYF.

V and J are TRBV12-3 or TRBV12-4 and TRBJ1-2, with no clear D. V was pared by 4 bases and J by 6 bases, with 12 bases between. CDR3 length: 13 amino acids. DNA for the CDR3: TGTGCCAGCAGTTCCCTAGGCAGCCATGGCTACACCTTC. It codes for CASSSLGSHGYTF.

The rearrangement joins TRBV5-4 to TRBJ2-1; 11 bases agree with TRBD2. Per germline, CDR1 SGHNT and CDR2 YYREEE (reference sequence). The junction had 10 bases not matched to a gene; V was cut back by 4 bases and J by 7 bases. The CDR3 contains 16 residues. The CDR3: CASSLKTSGDVNEQFF. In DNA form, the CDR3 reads TGTGCCAGCAGCCTGAAGACTAGCGGGGACGTAAATGAGCAGTTCTTC.

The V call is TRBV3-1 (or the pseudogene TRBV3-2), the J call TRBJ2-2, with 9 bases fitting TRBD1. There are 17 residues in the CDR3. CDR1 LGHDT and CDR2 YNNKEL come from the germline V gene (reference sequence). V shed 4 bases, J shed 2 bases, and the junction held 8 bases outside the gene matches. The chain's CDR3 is CASSPHWDRENTGELFF. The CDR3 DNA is TGTGCCAGCAGCCCCCACTGGGACAGGGAAAACACCGGGGAGCTGTTTTTT.

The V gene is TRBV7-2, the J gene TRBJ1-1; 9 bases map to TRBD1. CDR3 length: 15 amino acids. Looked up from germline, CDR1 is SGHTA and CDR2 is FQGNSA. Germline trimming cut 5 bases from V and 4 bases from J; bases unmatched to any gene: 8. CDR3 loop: CASSQRGQGFTEAFF. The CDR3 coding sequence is TGTGCCAGCAGCCAACGGGGACAGGGATTCACTGAAGCTTTCTTT.

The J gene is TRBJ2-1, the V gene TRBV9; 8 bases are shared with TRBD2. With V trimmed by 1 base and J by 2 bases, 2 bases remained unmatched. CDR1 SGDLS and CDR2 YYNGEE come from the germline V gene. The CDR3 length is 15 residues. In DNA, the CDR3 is TGTGCCAGCAGCGTAACGGGGGGGCCCTACAATGAGCAGTTCTTC. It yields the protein CASSVTGGPYNEQFF.

The chain's CDR3 is CASSFWANEKLFF. The CDR3 DNA reads TGTGCCAGCAGTTTCTGGGCAAATGAAAAACTGTTTTTT. The genes are TRBV12-3 or TRBV12-4 and TRBJ1-4; D unresolved. The CDR3 runs 13 residues. With 3 bases removed from V and 5 bases from J, the gap between germline ends came to 7 bases.

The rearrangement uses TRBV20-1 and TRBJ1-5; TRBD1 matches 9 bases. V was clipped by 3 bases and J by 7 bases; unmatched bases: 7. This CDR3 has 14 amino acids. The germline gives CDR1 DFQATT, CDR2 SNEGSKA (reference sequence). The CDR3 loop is CSASGGQGNQPQHF. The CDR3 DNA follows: TGCAGTGCTAGTGGGGGACAGGGTAACCAGCCCCAGCATTTT.

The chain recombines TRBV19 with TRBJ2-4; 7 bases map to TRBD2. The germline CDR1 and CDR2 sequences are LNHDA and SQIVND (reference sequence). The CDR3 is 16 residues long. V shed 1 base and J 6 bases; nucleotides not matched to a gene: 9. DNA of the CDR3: TGTGCCAGTAGTATAGGGGCCGGGGGGTCTGCAAACATTCAGTACTTC. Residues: CASSIGAGGSANIQYF.

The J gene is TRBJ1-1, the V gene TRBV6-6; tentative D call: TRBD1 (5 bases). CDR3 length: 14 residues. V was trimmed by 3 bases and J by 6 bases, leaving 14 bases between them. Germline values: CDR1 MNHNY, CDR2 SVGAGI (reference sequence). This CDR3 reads CASSYWGDDPEAFF. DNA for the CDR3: TGTGCCAGCAGTTATTGGGGGGATGACCCTGAAGCTTTCTTT.

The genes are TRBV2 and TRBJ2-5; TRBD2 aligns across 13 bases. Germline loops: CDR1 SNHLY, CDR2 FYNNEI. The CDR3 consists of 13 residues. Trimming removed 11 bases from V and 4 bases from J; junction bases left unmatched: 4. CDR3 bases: TGTGCCCTCGGGACTAGCGGGGTAGAGACCCAGTACTTC. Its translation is CALGTSGVETQYF.

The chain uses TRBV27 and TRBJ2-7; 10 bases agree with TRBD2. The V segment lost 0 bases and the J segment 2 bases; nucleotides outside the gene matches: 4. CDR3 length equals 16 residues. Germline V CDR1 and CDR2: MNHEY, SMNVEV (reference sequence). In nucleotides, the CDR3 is TGTGCCAGCAGTTTATCCCCAGCGGGAGGGACCTACGAGCAGTACTTC. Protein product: CASSLSPAGGTYEQYF.